This T cell receptor beta chain was sequenced for a study of shared clonotypes between healthy human individuals. Study summary: The donor group consisted of a couple of women and three men, aged 18 to 49. Study-level points and caveats: Several donors shared around 5% of their naive CD4 clonotypes. Sharing of clonotypes among donors was expected to vary with sequencing depth. Sorted-subset sequencing, rarefaction showed, was incomplete despite large depth.

This clone was observed a handful of times. As yet, its antigen is unknown. Germline V lookup: CDR1 SEHNR, CDR2 FQNEAQ (reference sequence). This CDR3 has 14 residues. V dropped 3 bases and J dropped 11; count of bases not matched to a gene: 5. Profiled with immunoSEQ multiplex PCR; TCRdb holds only in-frame clones, not every one. The sample shows under 1,100,000 clones, about four fifths of them seen only once. The V call is TRBV7-9, the J call TRBJ2-2; 11 bases fit TRBD2. This clonotype was obtained from a young man in good health. Some clones in this sample may be carry-over from other donors' samples. Sequenced input: memory CD4+ T cells from PBMCs. This sample's subset: CD45RA-negative fraction. CDR3 sequence reads: CASSFLAGGIELFF. The CDR3 DNA follows: TGTGCCAGCAGCTTCCTAGCGGGAGGAATTGAGCTGTTTTTT.